Each of the 32 T cell receptor beta chains below was sequenced from the same sample in a study of OX40 agonist ivuxolimab in advanced cancers. Clones were read by immunoSEQ multiplex PCR, and TCRdb kept only the in-frame ones, dropping some. The table records some 80,000 clones, over 75% of them present only once. The specimen comprised CD4+ or CD8+ T cells sorted from blood, sampled in a trial of the OX40 agonist ivuxolimab. These receptors originate from an adult with an advanced solid tumor such as melanoma, head and neck, liver or kidney cancer.

The chain is built from TRBV10-3 and TRBJ2-5; D gene uncertain. In germline, CDR1 is ENHRY, CDR2 SYGVKD. V lost 3 bases to trimming and J lost 2 bases, with 7 bases between them. There are 13 residues in the CDR3. The CDR3 bases are TGTGCCATCAGTGATCAGGTGCAAGAGACCCAGTACTTC. It codes for CAISDQVQETQYF.

This chain links TRBV28 with TRBJ1-5; no firm D call. The germline V gene has CDR1 MDHEN and CDR2 SYDVKM. This CDR3 is built from 13 residues. The V end lost 7 bases, the J end lost 2 bases, and 9 bases lay between the germline ends. The CDR3 loop reads CASTAQRNQPQHF. The CDR3 DNA reads TGTGCCAGCACCGCACAACGCAATCAGCCCCAGCATTTT. Full variable domain (remainder filled in from reference TRBV28 and TRBJ1-5): DVKVTQSSRYLVKRTGEKVFLECVQDMDHENMFWYRQDPGLGLRLIYFSYDVKMKEKGDIPEGYSVSREKKERFSLILESASTNQTSMYLCASTAQRNQPQHFGDGTRLSIL.

This clone was found once. This chain joins TRBV19 and TRBJ2-5, with D perhaps matching TRBD2 (5 bases). This CDR3 region has 14 residues. V was pared by 3 bases and J by 5 bases, with 13 bases between. Germline CDR1 is LNHDA and CDR2 is SQIVND (reference sequence). The CDR3 loop reads CASSIPGSRETQYF. Here the CDR3 DNA reads TGTGCCAGTAGTATCCCGGGGTCTCGGGAGACCCAGTACTTC. Using reference TRBV19 and TRBJ2-5 for the parts outside the CDR3, the full variable domain is DGGITQSPKYLFRKEGQNVTLSCEQNLNHDAMYWYRQDPGQGLRLIYYSQIVNDFQKGDIAEGYSVSREKKESFPLTVTSAQKNPTAFYLCASSIPGSRETQYFGPGTRLLVL.

V is TRBV5-1 and J is TRBJ1-2; D not resolved. Trimming cost V 2 bases and J 1 base, with 9 bases left between them. Germline V CDR1 and CDR2: SGHRS, YFSETQ. CDR3 length: 14 amino acids. The CDR3 reads CASSFGVLNYGYTF. Written as DNA, the CDR3 is TGCGCCAGCAGCTTTGGGGTCCTTAACTATGGCTACACCTTC.

Remarks on this clone: Different DNA sequences within this sample yield the same CDR3. The gene calls are TRBV5-1 and TRBJ2-3; D is unclear. The CDR3 extends over 12 amino acids. Trimming cost V 3 bases and J 3 bases, with 5 bases left between them. Germline CDR1 reads SGHRS; CDR2 reads YFSETQ. This CDR3 is CASSSGTDTQYF. Written as DNA, the CDR3 is TGCGCCAGCAGCTCAGGAACAGATACGCAGTATTTT. The entire variable domain, with the rest obtained from reference TRBV5-1 and TRBJ2-3, is as follows: KAGVTQTPRYLIKTRGQQVTLSCSPISGHRSVSWYQQTPGQGLQFLFEYFSETQRNKGNFPGRFSGRQFSNSRSEMNVSTLELGDSALYLCASSSGTDTQYFGPGTRLTVL.

This chain joins TRBV30 and TRBJ1-1; D ambiguous. Germline V gene sequence: CDR1 GTSNPN, CDR2 SVGIG (reference sequence). The CDR3 is 14 residues long. V lost 5 bases and J 0 bases, leaving 13 bases between the germline ends. In DNA form, the CDR3 reads TGTGCCTGGGCCTACCGCGGGGTGAACACTGAAGCTTTCTTT. It specifies CAWAYRGVNTEAFF.

The chain employs TRBV7-6 and TRBJ1-5, with D possibly matching TRBD1 (5 bases). CDR1 and CDR2 (germline): SGHVS, FNYEAQ. Deletions cut 4 bases from V and 11 bases from J, with 24 bases between. The CDR3 is 16 amino acids. The CDR3 region has the DNA TGTGCCAGCAGCTCCCTCCCGGGGGGTATGTCTTGGGCCCAGCATTTT. As protein: CASSSLPGGMSWAQHF. The full variable domain, rest sourced from reference TRBV7-6 and TRBJ1-5, is GAGVSQSPRYKVTKRGQDVALRCDPISGHVSLYWYRQALGQGPEFLTYFNYEAQQDKSGLPNDRFSAERPEGSISTLTIQRTEQRDSAMYRCASSSLPGGMSWAQHFGDGTRLSIL.

The J gene is TRBJ2-1, the V gene TRBV11-2; no clear D gene. V gave up 3 bases and J gave up 2 bases, with 8 bases separating them. The CDR3 contains 14 residues. Germline V gene lookup returns CDR1 SGHAT and CDR2 FQNNGV. In DNA form, the CDR3 reads TGTGCCAGCAGCTTTGGTGGGGCCTACAATGAGCAGTTCTTC. This sequence encodes CASSFGGAYNEQFF.

CDR3: CASRNRGQPQHF. Written as DNA, the CDR3 is TGTGCCAGTAGGAACAGGGGTCAGCCCCAGCATTTT. This chain joins TRBV19 and TRBJ1-5; 7 bases fit TRBD1. Germline V lookup: CDR1 LNHDA, CDR2 SQIVND (reference sequence). The CDR3 is 12 amino acids. After removal of 6 bases from V and 6 bases from J, the junction contained 2 bases not matched to a gene.

The rearrangement links TRBV30 to TRBJ2-6; D is undetermined. This CDR3 comprises 15 residues. Germline V gene lookup returns CDR1 GTSNPN and CDR2 SVGIG (reference sequence). The V end was cut by 1 base, the J end by 1 base, with 8 bases between. Here the CDR3 DNA reads TGTGCCTGGAGTGGATTAGGGTCTGGGGCCAACGTCCTGACTTTC. This gives the protein CAWSGLGSGANVLTF.

V gene TRBV2 combines with J gene TRBJ1-4; tentatively, D is TRBD1 (6 bases). This CDR3 is built from 13 residues. With 7 bases removed from V and 5 bases from J, the gap between germline ends came to 11 bases. In germline, CDR1 is SNHLY, CDR2 FYNNEI. The CDR3 here is CASKRGGNEKLFF. DNA for the CDR3: TGTGCCAGCAAGAGGGGGGGGAATGAAAAACTGTTTTTT.

This sequence joins TRBV2 and TRBJ1-2; tentative D call: TRBD1 (6 bases). In germline, CDR1 is SNHLY, CDR2 FYNNEI. V gave up 7 bases and J gave up 1 base, with 10 bases separating them. The CDR3 has 13 residues. The CDR3 loop reads CASNPDSNYGYTF. The CDR3 coding sequence is TGTGCCAGCAACCCGGACAGTAACTATGGCTACACCTTC.

The chain carries TRBV30 and TRBJ1-2, with D maybe TRBD1 (5 bases). This CDR3 is 12 amino acids long. V gave up 4 bases and J gave up 5 bases, with 11 bases separating them. From germline, CDR1 is GTSNPN and CDR2 SVGIG (reference sequence). The CDR3 protein is CAWTGTRYGYTF. CDR3 nucleotides: TGTGCCTGGACAGGGACCCGTTATGGCTACACCTTC.

The chain employs TRBV5-4 and TRBJ2-2, with D unclear. V lost 4 bases, J lost 1 base, and 11 bases lay in between. The CDR3 runs to 15 residues. Germline V CDR1 and CDR2: SGHNT, YYREEE (reference sequence). CDR3 nucleotides: TGTGCCAGCAGCGGCCGTGGGAAGAACACCGGGGAGCTGTTTTTT. It encodes CASSGRGKNTGELFF.

This chain connects TRBV6-5 to TRBJ2-3; tentative D call: TRBD1 (5 bases). V was pared by 10 bases and J by 5 bases, with 10 bases between. The germline CDR1 and CDR2 sequences are MNHEY and SVGAGI. This CDR3 has 11 residues. The CDR3 reads CATQGGDTQYF. The CDR3 bases are TGTGCCACTCAGGGTGGAGATACGCAGTATTTT.

The J gene is TRBJ1-4, the V gene TRBV7-9, with 8 bases fitting TRBD1. The CDR3 runs 14 residues. Trimming took 5 bases from V and 8 from J; bases not matched to a gene: 7. The germline CDR1 and CDR2 sequences are SEHNR and FQNEAQ (reference sequence). CDR3 in DNA: TGTGCCAGCAGCGCCGACAGGGGAAGCGAAAAACTGTTTTTT. Its translation is CASSADRGSEKLFF.

The rearrangement joins TRBV4-3 to TRBJ2-5; 8 nucleotides align to TRBD2. Germline trimming cut 0 bases from V and 1 base from J; bases unmatched to any gene: 4. CDR3 length: 16 amino acids. CDR1 LGHNA and CDR2 YSLEER come from the germline V gene. This CDR3 is CASSQDQAGVQETQYF. CDR3 in DNA: TGCGCCAGCAGCCAAGATCAAGCGGGGGTCCAAGAGACCCAGTACTTC.

The chain is built from TRBV28 and TRBJ1-2; D is possibly TRBD1 (5 bases). This CDR3 region has 15 residues. V lost 5 bases, J lost 2 bases, and 15 bases lay in between. Germline V gene sequence: CDR1 MDHEN, CDR2 SYDVKM. CDR3 sequence: CASSPWGGGNYGYTF. CDR3 DNA: TGTGCCAGCAGTCCCTGGGGCGGTGGGAACTATGGCTACACCTTC.

This clone was counted between two and nine times. Other DNA sequences from this sample encode an identical CDR3 as well. The CDR3 sequence is CASRQGGDGYTF. As DNA, the CDR3 is TGTGCCAGCAGACAGGGGGGGGATGGCTACACCTTC. This chain uses TRBV2 with TRBJ1-2; 8 nucleotides match TRBD1. This CDR3 spans 12 amino acids. The V gene's germline CDR1 is SNHLY and CDR2 FYNNEI. J gave up 6 bases and V 6 bases, and 3 bases lay outside the gene matches.

The CDR3 region is CASSSLAGPSYNEQFF. CDR3 coding DNA: TGTGCCAGCAGCTCTTTAGCGGGGCCCTCCTACAATGAGCAGTTCTTC. The rearrangement uses TRBV7-9 and TRBJ2-1; the match to TRBD2 covers 8 bases. CDR1 and CDR2 from the germline V gene are SEHNR and FQNEAQ (reference sequence). V shed 4 bases, J shed 0 bases, and the junction held 5 bases outside the gene matches. The CDR3 runs to 16 residues.

V gene TRBV9 combines with J gene TRBJ1-1; D uncertain. The V gene's germline CDR1 is SGDLS and CDR2 YYNGEE. V shed 1 base and J shed 6 bases, with 10 bases lying between them. The CDR3 consists of 13 residues. The CDR3 region has the DNA TGTGCCAGCAGCGTAATGTTCGGGGCTGAAGCTTTCTTT. Amino acids: CASSVMFGAEAFF.

The genes are TRBV5-8 and TRBJ1-2; tentatively, D is TRBD1 (6 bases). CDR1 is SGHTS and CDR2 is YDEGEE in the germline V gene. The CDR3 is 13 residues long. Trimming cost V 4 bases and J 4 bases, with 11 bases left between them. The CDR3 spells CASSPDSSYGYTF. The CDR3 DNA reads TGTGCCAGCAGCCCGGACAGTTCCTATGGCTACACCTTC.

This chain joins TRBV19 and TRBJ1-2; a weak D match, TRBD1 (5 bases). The ends were cut back, 9 bases at V and 4 bases at J, with 15 bases in the middle. Germline V CDR1 and CDR2: LNHDA, SQIVND (reference sequence). The CDR3 totals 13 residues. The CDR3: CASEQTGGYGYTF. CDR3 bases: TGTGCCAGCGAACAGACGGGGGGCTATGGCTACACCTTC.

The V call is TRBV28, the J call TRBJ2-6; the D call may be TRBD1 or TRBD2 (6 bases each). V was trimmed by 6 bases and J by 0 bases, leaving 21 bases between them. Germline CDR1 is MDHEN and CDR2 is SYDVKM. The CDR3 spans 19 residues. Written as DNA, the CDR3 is TGTGCCAGCAGAGGGTGGGGGGCCCTTCTGGGCTCTGGGGCCAACGTCCTGACTTTC. Translated: CASRGWGALLGSGANVLTF.

CDR3: CASSPVGAGGFNEQFF. In nucleotides, the CDR3 is TGTGCCAGCAGCCCCGTTGGAGCGGGAGGGTTCAATGAGCAGTTCTTC. The rearrangement links TRBV7-7 to TRBJ2-1; 10 bases fit TRBD2. This CDR3 is 16 amino acids long. Germline V gene sequence: CDR1 SSHAT, CDR2 FNYEAQ (reference sequence). The J segment lost 6 bases and the V segment lost 5 bases, leaving 10 bases of the junction unmatched.

The rearrangement joins TRBV5-1 to TRBJ2-7, with D unresolved. V lost 4 bases and J lost 4, with 12 bases in between. The CDR3 covers 13 residues. Germline V gene sequence: CDR1 SGHRS, CDR2 YFSETQ. This CDR3 reads CASSHRWGYEQYF. The CDR3, as DNA: TGCGCCAGCAGCCATAGGTGGGGTTACGAGCAGTACTTC.

The chain joins TRBV4-2 to TRBJ2-1; 10 nucleotides align to TRBD2. The germline CDR1 and CDR2 sequences are LGHNA and YNFKEQ. The V segment lost 1 base and the J segment 2 bases; nucleotides outside the gene matches: 11. This CDR3 has 19 residues. The chain's CDR3 is CASSQVLAGDPGTYNEQFF. The CDR3 DNA sequence: TGTGCCAGCAGCCAAGTTCTAGCGGGAGACCCTGGGACCTACAATGAGCAGTTCTTC.

The chain links TRBV14 to TRBJ1-6; the D is unclear. Trimming removed 0 bases from V and 7 bases from J, with 7 bases in between. This CDR3 comprises 14 residues. Germline V gene sequence: CDR1 SGHDN, CDR2 FVKESK. In DNA form, the CDR3 reads TGTGCCAGCAGCCAAGACTTGGGAAATTCACCCCTCCACTTT. Protein sequence: CASSQDLGNSPLHF.

This clone was recorded only once. V and J are TRBV2 and TRBJ2-7, with TRBD2 matching over 10 bases. The ends lost 2 bases at V and 0 bases at J; junction bases unmatched: 10. The CDR3 is 18 residues long. CDR1 and CDR2 from the germline V gene are SNHLY and FYNNEI. CDR3 sequence: CASSEIDSGGPPSYEQYF. DNA for the CDR3: TGTGCCAGCAGTGAAATAGATAGCGGGGGGCCCCCCTCCTACGAGCAGTACTTC.

This rearrangement joins TRBV2 to TRBJ2-5, with 9 bases identical to TRBD1. The germline CDR1 and CDR2 sequences are SNHLY and FYNNEI. Germline trimming cut 6 bases from V and 5 bases from J; bases unmatched to any gene: 4. This CDR3 comprises 13 residues. In DNA form, the CDR3 reads TGTGCCAGCAGCCCGGGACAGGGTGAGACCCAGTACTTC. Amino acids: CASSPGQGETQYF. The complete variable domain, with remaining parts taken from reference TRBV2 and TRBJ2-5, reads EPEVTQTPSHQVTQMGQEVILRCVPISNHLYFYWYRQILGQKVEFLVSFYNNEISEKSEIFDDQFSVERPDGSNFTLKIRSTKLEDSAMYFCASSPGQGETQYFGPGTRLLVL.

The rearrangement joins TRBV10-3 to TRBJ2-7; 9 nucleotides align to TRBD1. With 3 bases clipped from V and 3 bases from J, the junction kept 6 bases outside the gene matches. This CDR3 spans 15 amino acids. Germline assignment: CDR1 ENHRY and CDR2 SYGVKD. The CDR3 protein is CAISDGTGLGYEQYF. Here the CDR3 DNA reads TGTGCCATCAGTGACGGGACAGGGCTTGGCTACGAGCAGTACTTC.

Regarding this clone: At one boundary the junction diverges from the germline segment, which might be a read error. The chain links TRBV6-4 to TRBJ2-1, with a tentative D call TRBD1 (5 bases). Germline V gene lookup returns CDR1 MRHNA and CDR2 SNTAGT. This CDR3 spans 13 amino acids. CDR3 protein: CAISAGPGNEQFF. CDR3 DNA: TGTGCCATCAGTGCCGGACCAGGGAATGAGCAGTTCTTC.